The present TCR beta chain was sequenced within a study of blood T cell repertoires in COVID-19. Overall study: Samples representing acute and convalescent COVID-19 were sourced from the United States, Italy and Spain. T cells, B-cell-depleted T cells, or PBMCs provided the cDNA or gDNA that served as material.

Germline-derived CDR1 and CDR2 are ENHRY and SYGVKD. J gave up 5 bases and V 6 bases, and 6 bases lay outside the gene matches. The CDR3 has 16 residues. Only in-frame clones appear in the TCRdb table, and some are missing; sequencing was by immunoSEQ multiplex PCR. The data contain about 500,000 clones, nearly 90% of them seen just once; the ten biggest clones take up 0.9%. The genes are TRBV10-3 and TRBJ2-2; 13 bases are shared with TRBD2. The sequenced material came from peripheral blood. The sequence came from a young man with COVID-19, enrolled during active disease. CDR3 bases: TGTGCCATCAGAAGACTAGCGGGGGGTTCGACCGGGGAGCTGTTTTTT. Encoded protein: CAIRRLAGGSTGELFF.